This T cell receptor (beta chain) was profiled in a study of Ad26.COV2.S vaccination and SARS-CoV-2 variants. Study outcomes and limitations: Similar non-spike TCR breadth was observed in recipients of vaccine and of placebo. Vaccine recipients posted higher spike-specific TCR breadth than their placebo counterparts. Substantial post-vaccination breadth of spike-specific CD8+ and CD4+ T cell responses was reported. The TCR-based breadth and depth measures might underestimate overall T cell responses.

The table came from immunoSEQ multiplex PCR; TCRdb's copy has only in-frame clones and leaves some out. The sample includes over 130,000 clones, more than 80% of them seen just once. In the case of this clone: The antigen is unknown.

The V end lost 2 bases, the J end lost 4 bases, and 12 bases lay between the germline ends. The germline CDR1 and CDR2 sequences are MNHEY and SMNVEV (reference sequence). This CDR3 region has 14 residues. The rearrangement uses TRBV27 and TRBJ2-7; perhaps TRBD1 as D (5 bases). The input for sequencing was peripheral blood, taken after recovery from COVID-19. The source is a human donor who had recovered from COVID-19. The CDR3 spells CASSLGAVTYEQYF. The CDR3 nucleotides are TGTGCCAGCAGTTTAGGGGCAGTAACTTACGAGCAGTACTTC.